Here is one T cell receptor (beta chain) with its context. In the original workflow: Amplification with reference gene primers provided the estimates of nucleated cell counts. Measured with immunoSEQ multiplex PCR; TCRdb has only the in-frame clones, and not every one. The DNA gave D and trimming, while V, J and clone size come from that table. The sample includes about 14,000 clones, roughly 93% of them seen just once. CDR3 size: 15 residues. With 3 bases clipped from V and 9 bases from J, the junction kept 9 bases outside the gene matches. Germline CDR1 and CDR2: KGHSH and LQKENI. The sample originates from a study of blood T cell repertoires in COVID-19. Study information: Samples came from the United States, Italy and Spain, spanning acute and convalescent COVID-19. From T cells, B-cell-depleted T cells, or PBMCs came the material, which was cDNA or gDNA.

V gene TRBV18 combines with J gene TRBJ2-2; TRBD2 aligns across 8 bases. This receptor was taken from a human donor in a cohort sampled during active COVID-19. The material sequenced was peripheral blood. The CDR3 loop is CASSPFSGTERELFF. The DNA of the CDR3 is TGTGCCAGCTCACCGTTTAGCGGGACGGAGAGGGAGCTGTTTTTT.